This TCR beta chain came from a study of Ad26.COV2.S vaccination and SARS-CoV-2 variants. On the study more broadly: Enrollment placed the donor in the COV1001 Ad26.COV2.S trial arm.

This clone was seen only once. Treatment: over 15 received Ad26.COV2.S at low or high dose, single or two shots; several received placebo; per-sample allocation not given. The investigators took samples on day 63 after the first vaccine or placebo injection. Profiled with immunoSEQ multiplex PCR; TCRdb holds only in-frame clones, not every one. The sample carries 440,000 or so clones, about nine tenths recorded once. The receptor comes from a person between 18 and 59 years old who received the Ad26.COV2.S COVID-19 vaccine or a placebo. The input for sequencing was peripheral blood, taken in a trial of Ad26.COV2.S vaccine versus placebo.

The CDR3 sequence is CASWATGFGTDTQYF. For the CDR3, the DNA is TGTGCCAGCTGGGCTACAGGGTTTGGCACAGATACGCAGTATTTT. J is TRBJ2-3 and V is TRBV6-5; maybe TRBD1 (6 bases). The germline V gene has CDR1 MNHEY and CDR2 SVGAGI. The CDR3 extends over 15 amino acids. Deletions cut 8 bases from V and 1 base from J, with 16 bases between.